This T cell receptor beta chain came from a study of T cell repertoires in cytomegalovirus infection (dated by TCRdb to about 2019). As for the study more broadly: Alongside well-studied HLA-B-restricted epitopes, the peptide stimulations were aimed at recently identified HLA-C-restricted CMV epitopes, whose presentation resists viral immunomodulation. The HLA type of each donor mattered for the analysis, because public TCR beta signatures pointed to carriage of CMV infection along with the matching HLA type. The research as a whole found: The ex vivo response was dominated by HLA-C-restricted CMV-specific TCR beta clonotypes, which also provided the single most frequent clonotype in two of eight donors. In both this cohort and an independent roughly 400-donor cohort, the cumulative frequency of public TCR beta family members distinguished carriers of CMV infection plus the relevant HLA type.

The instrument given in TCRdb is Illumina HiSeq 1500. TCRdb reprocessed the public reads (quality trimming at Q25 with fastp, clone calling with MiXCR) and kept in-frame beta chains. Rows with a matching CDR3 protein are joined into one entry that keeps the most common DNA and genes. A total of under 450,000 distinct CDR3 sequences appear in this sample, nearly 35% of them only once. Approximately 15% of the sample lies in the top ten. To note about this clonotype: No cognate antigen has been identified for it. No base-level quality is on record; no much larger clone is a single base apart.

The treatment or condition label of this sample denotes: in vitro stimulation with specific CMV peptide epitopes to enrich CMV-specific T cells. V and J lose 0 bases and 1 base, and a span of 9 bases separates them. The germline V gene gives CDR1 as SGHRS and CDR2 as YFSETQ. The CDR3 measures 15 amino acids from cysteine to phenylalanine. Left in the record is the CDR3 DNA by itself, 45 bases read in frame from the first base. The source is a human donor in good health (CMV status not recorded). Some clones in this sample may be carry-over from other donors' samples. Rearrangement joined TRBV5-1 to TRBJ2-3; perhaps TRBD2 is the D gene, with 5 bases matching. This sample comprised cultured PBMCs, obtained from culture after CMV antigen stimulation. The nucleotide sequence is TGCGCCAGCAGCTTGGTGGAGGCCGGCACAGATACGCAGTATTTT. Its translation is CASSLVEAGTDTQYF.